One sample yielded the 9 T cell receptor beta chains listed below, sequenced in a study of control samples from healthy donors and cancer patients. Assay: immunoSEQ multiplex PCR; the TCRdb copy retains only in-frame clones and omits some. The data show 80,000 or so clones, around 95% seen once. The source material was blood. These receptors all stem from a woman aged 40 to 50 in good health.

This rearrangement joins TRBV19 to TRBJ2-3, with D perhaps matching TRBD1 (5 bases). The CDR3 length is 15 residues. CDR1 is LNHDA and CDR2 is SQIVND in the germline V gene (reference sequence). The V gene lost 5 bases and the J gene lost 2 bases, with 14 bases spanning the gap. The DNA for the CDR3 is TGTGCCAGTAGTTATGTGGGCAGGGACACAGATACGCAGTATTTT. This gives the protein CASSYVGRDTDTQYF. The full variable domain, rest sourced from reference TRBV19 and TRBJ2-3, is DGGITQSPKYLFRKEGQNVTLSCEQNLNHDAMYWYRQDPGQGLRLIYYSQIVNDFQKGDIAEGYSVSREKKESFPLTVTSAQKNPTAFYLCASSYVGRDTDTQYFGPGTRLTVL.

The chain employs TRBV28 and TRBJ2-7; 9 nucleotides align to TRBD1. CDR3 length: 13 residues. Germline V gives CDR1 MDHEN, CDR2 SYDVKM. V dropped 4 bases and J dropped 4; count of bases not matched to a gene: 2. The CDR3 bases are TGTGCCAGCAGTTCCGGACAGGGGTACGAGCAGTACTTC. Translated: CASSSGQGYEQYF.

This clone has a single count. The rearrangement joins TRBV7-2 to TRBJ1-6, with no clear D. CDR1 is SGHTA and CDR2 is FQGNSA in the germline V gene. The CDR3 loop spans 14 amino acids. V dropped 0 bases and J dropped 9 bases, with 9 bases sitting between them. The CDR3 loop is CASSLALESSPLHF. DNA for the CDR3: TGTGCCAGCAGCTTAGCCCTAGAGAGTTCACCCCTCCACTTT.

CDR3 bases: TGTGCCAGCAGCTTAAACCCGGGAAATCAGCCCCAGCATTTT. This sequence encodes CASSLNPGNQPQHF. The J gene is TRBJ1-5, the V gene TRBV7-3, with no clear D. The CDR3 covers 14 residues. Germline V gives CDR1 SGHTA, CDR2 FQGTGA. With 1 base removed from V and 4 bases from J, the gap between germline ends came to 8 bases.

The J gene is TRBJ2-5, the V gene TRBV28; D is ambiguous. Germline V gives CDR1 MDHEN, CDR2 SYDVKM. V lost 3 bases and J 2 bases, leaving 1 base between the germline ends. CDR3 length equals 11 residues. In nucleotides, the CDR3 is TGTGCCAGCAGTTTTCAAGAGACCCAGTACTTC. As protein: CASSFQETQYF.

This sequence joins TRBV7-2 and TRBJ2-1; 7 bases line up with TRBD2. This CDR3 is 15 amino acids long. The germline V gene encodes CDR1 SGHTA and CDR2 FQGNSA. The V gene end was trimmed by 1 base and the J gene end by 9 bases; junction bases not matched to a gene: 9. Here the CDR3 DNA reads TGTGCCAGCAGCTTAGGCGGGACTATTCGTAGTGAGCAGTTCTTC. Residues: CASSLGGTIRSEQFF.

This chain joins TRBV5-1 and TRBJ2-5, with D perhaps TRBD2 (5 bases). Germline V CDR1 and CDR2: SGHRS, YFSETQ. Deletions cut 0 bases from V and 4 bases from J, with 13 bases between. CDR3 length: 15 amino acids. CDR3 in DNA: TGCGCCAGCAGCTTGGTTTCCGGGGAAGGAGAGACCCAGTACTTC. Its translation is CASSLVSGEGETQYF.

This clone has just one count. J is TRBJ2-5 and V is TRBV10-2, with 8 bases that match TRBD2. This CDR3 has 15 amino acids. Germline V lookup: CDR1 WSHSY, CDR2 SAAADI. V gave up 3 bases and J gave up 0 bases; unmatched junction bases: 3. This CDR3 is CASSDRGGYQETQYF. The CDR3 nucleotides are TGCGCCAGCAGTGACCGGGGGGGGTACCAAGAGACCCAGTACTTC.

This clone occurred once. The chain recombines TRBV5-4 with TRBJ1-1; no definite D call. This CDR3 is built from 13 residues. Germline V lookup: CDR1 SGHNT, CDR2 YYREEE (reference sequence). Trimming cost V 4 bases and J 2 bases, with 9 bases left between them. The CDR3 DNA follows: TGTGCCAGCAGCCACGTTCTAAACACTGAAGCTTTCTTT. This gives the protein CASSHVLNTEAFF.